One sample yielded the 25 T cell receptor beta chains listed below, sequenced in a study of T cell responses to AZD1222 COVID-19 vaccine. Using immunoSEQ multiplex PCR, the repertoire was profiled, and TCRdb retains in-frame clones only, with some absent. The table shows about 150,000 clones, with about 90% occurring only once. The sample consisted of peripheral blood, taken 28 days after the second AZD1222 dose. The receptors come from an adult who received the AZD1222 COVID-19 vaccine.

This clone was detected once. The rearrangement links TRBV2 to TRBJ1-1; weak D call: TRBD1 (5 bases). The V gene lost 3 bases and the J gene lost 1 base, with 9 bases spanning the gap. There are 14 residues in the CDR3. Germline CDR1 is SNHLY and CDR2 is FYNNEI. As DNA, the CDR3 is TGTGCCAGCAGTGATCTTGGGACGAACACTGAAGCTTTCTTT. As protein: CASSDLGTNTEAFF. Together with reference TRBV2 and TRBJ1-1, the CDR3 gives the full variable domain: EPEVTQTPSHQVTQMGQEVILRCVPISNHLYFYWYRQILGQKVEFLVSFYNNEISEKSEIFDDQFSVERPDGSNFTLKIRSTKLEDSAMYFCASSDLGTNTEAFFGQGTRLTVV.

The chain is built from TRBV24-1 and TRBJ1-1, with D uncertain. The CDR3 covers 12 residues. Trimming took off 7 bases at V and 0 bases at J, with 5 bases between the two ends. CDR1 and CDR2 from the germline V gene are KGHDR and SFDVKD. Here the CDR3 DNA reads TGTGCCACCAGGGATCTGAACACTGAAGCTTTCTTT. It is translated as CATRDLNTEAFF.

The chain couples TRBV27 to TRBJ1-6; TRBD1 aligns across 7 bases. In germline, CDR1 is MNHEY, CDR2 SMNVEV (reference sequence). This CDR3 is built from 16 residues. The junction had 11 bases not matched to a gene; V was cut back by 7 bases and J by 5 bases. The CDR3 spells CASTPRAGQNNSPLHF. CDR3 in DNA: TGTGCCAGCACTCCCCGAGCGGGACAGAATAATTCACCCCTCCACTTT.

J is TRBJ1-5 and V is TRBV14; perhaps TRBD1 as D (5 bases). The CDR3 consists of 13 residues. Trimming pared 3 bases from V and 13 bases from J, leaving 16 bases between. Looked up from germline, CDR1 is SGHDN and CDR2 is FVKESK. This CDR3 reads CASSQASAGLQHF. CDR3 coding DNA: TGTGCCAGCAGCCAGGCATCGGCAGGGCTACAGCATTTT. The variable domain in full, with the rest retrieved from reference TRBV14 and TRBJ1-5, is EAGVTQFPSHSVIEKGQTVTLRCDPISGHDNLYWYRRVMGKEIKFLLHFVKESKQDESGMPNNRFLAERTGGTYSTLKVQPAELEDSGVYFCASSQASAGLQHFGDGTRLSIL.

The chain carries TRBV6-5 and TRBJ2-7; D may be TRBD2 (7 bases). This CDR3 spans 15 amino acids. Germline V CDR1 and CDR2: MNHEY, SVGAGI. Trimming pared 5 bases from V and 2 bases from J, leaving 16 bases between. CDR3 in amino acids: CASSTGRGPAYEQYF. For the CDR3, the DNA is TGTGCCAGCAGTACAGGGAGGGGACCTGCCTACGAGCAGTACTTC.

This clone was seen just once. The chain uses TRBV29-1 and TRBJ2-5, with TRBD2 identical over 12 bases. J gave up 4 bases and V 7 bases, and 4 bases lay outside the gene matches. Germline lookup yields CDR1 SQVTM and CDR2 ANQGSEA. CDR3 length: 13 amino acids. CDR3 nucleotide sequence: TGCAGCGCACGGACTAGCGGGGTAGAGACCCAGTACTTC. This sequence encodes CSARTSGVETQYF.

This chain connects TRBV7-2 to TRBJ1-1; D gene uncertain. The germline gives CDR1 SGHTA, CDR2 FQGNSA. This CDR3 has 14 amino acids. Between the trimmed V and J ends, which lost 2 bases and 0 bases, there was a span of 7 bases. In nucleotides, the CDR3 is TGTGCCAGCAGCTTAACCAGTCTGAACACTGAAGCTTTCTTT. Protein sequence: CASSLTSLNTEAFF.

V gene TRBV4-3 combines with J gene TRBJ2-7; 9 nucleotides agree with TRBD2. Germline V gives CDR1 LGHNA, CDR2 YSLEER. J lost 5 bases, V lost 0 bases, and 14 bases had no gene match. The CDR3 length is 18 residues. CDR3 in amino acids: CASSQEGGGSGSFNEQYF. The CDR3 DNA is TGCGCCAGCAGCCAAGAGGGGGGAGGTAGCGGGAGCTTTAACGAGCAGTACTTC.

In DNA form, the CDR3 reads TGTGCCAGCAGCGACGGACAGGGGAAATATAATTCACCCCTCCACTTT. Protein: CASSDGQGKYNSPLHF. The chain joins TRBV5-4 to TRBJ1-6, with 9 bases that match TRBD1. The CDR3 length is 16 residues. V shed 4 bases and J 4 bases; nucleotides not matched to a gene: 6. Germline V gene data show CDR1 as SGHNT and CDR2 as YYREEE (reference sequence).

The V gene is TRBV29-1, the J gene TRBJ2-3; D not resolved. The CDR3 has 11 amino acids. V lost 6 bases and J 7 bases, leaving 11 bases between the germline ends. Germline V gene sequence: CDR1 SQVTM, CDR2 ANQGSEA. The CDR3 DNA sequence: TGCAGCGTCCATGACGCATATACGCAGTATTTT. This sequence encodes CSVHDAYTQYF.

The V and J genes are TRBV27 and TRBJ2-3, with D unclear. Germline lookup yields CDR1 MNHEY and CDR2 SMNVEV (reference sequence). This CDR3 has 13 amino acids. V shed 11 bases and J shed 5 bases, with 17 bases lying between them. CDR3 in amino acids: CASSRIPLDTQYF. The CDR3 coding sequence is TGTGCCTCCAGCCGGATACCCCTAGATACGCAGTATTTT.

The chain joins TRBV9 to TRBJ1-2; 7 nucleotides align to TRBD1. In germline, CDR1 is SGDLS, CDR2 YYNGEE. CDR3 length: 15 amino acids. The ends lost 4 bases at V and 4 bases at J; junction bases unmatched: 10. The CDR3 nucleotides are TGTGCCAGCAGCCCCCTCAAGAGGGGGCCCTATGGCTACACCTTC. The encoded protein is CASSPLKRGPYGYTF. Drawing the rest from reference TRBV9 and TRBJ1-2, the complete variable domain is DSGVTQTPKHLITATGQRVTLRCSPRSGDLSVYWYQQSLDQGLQFLIQYYNGEERAKGNILERFSAQQFPDLHSELNLSSLELGDSALYFCASSPLKRGPYGYTFGSGTRLTVV.

This chain connects TRBV6-6 to TRBJ1-1; the D is unclear. With 7 bases removed from V and 1 base from J, the gap between germline ends came to 13 bases. CDR3 length equals 14 residues. The germline gives CDR1 MNHNY, CDR2 SVGAGI (reference sequence). CDR3 sequence reads: CASIPQETNTEAFF. CDR3 nucleotide sequence: TGTGCCAGCATTCCTCAGGAGACGAACACTGAAGCTTTCTTT.

The CDR3 reads CASSVGGPTNEQFF. CDR3 sequence (DNA): TGTGCCAGCAGCGTAGGGGGGCCAACGAATGAGCAGTTCTTC. The rearrangement uses TRBV9 and TRBJ2-1; tentatively, D is TRBD1 (6 bases). V lost 0 bases to trimming and J lost 7 bases, with 11 bases between them. Germline-derived CDR1 and CDR2 are SGDLS and YYNGEE. The CDR3 extends over 14 amino acids.

The chain joins TRBV9 to TRBJ2-3, with D hard to call. Germline CDR1 reads SGDLS; CDR2 reads YYNGEE. CDR3 length: 15 amino acids. Trimming pared 0 bases from V and 2 bases from J, leaving 10 bases between. CDR3 DNA sequence: TGTGCCAGCAGCGTAGGCATGTTAGCCACAGATACGCAGTATTTT. This translates into CASSVGMLATDTQYF.

The CDR3 DNA is TGCGCCAGCAGCTTGGAGCTTGTCTACAATGAGCAGTTCTTC. This gives the protein CASSLELVYNEQFF. The gene calls are TRBV5-1 and TRBJ2-1; D unresolved. V lost 0 bases to trimming and J lost 3 bases, with 7 bases between them. Germline lookup yields CDR1 SGHRS and CDR2 YFSETQ. This CDR3 comprises 14 residues.

The CDR3 spells CASSQDYAMVTGDTQYF. The CDR3 bases are TGCGCCAGCAGCCAAGATTATGCGATGGTAACTGGAGATACGCAGTATTTT. The chain is built from TRBV4-1 and TRBJ2-3; D uncertain. The CDR3 loop spans 17 amino acids. Trimming took off 0 bases at V and 5 bases at J, with 18 bases between the two ends. Germline V gene sequence: CDR1 MGHRA, CDR2 YSYEKL.

The V gene is TRBV28, the J gene TRBJ2-7; TRBD2 agrees at 7 bases. This CDR3 contains 15 residues. The ends lost 6 bases at V and 2 bases at J; junction bases unmatched: 10. Germline-derived CDR1 and CDR2 are MDHEN and SYDVKM. In nucleotides, the CDR3 is TGTGCCAGCAGCCTGCCCCATCTAGCGGCCTACGAGCAGTACTTC. Translation: CASSLPHLAAYEQYF.

The V and J genes are TRBV11-3 and TRBJ2-7; D perhaps matches TRBD2 (6 bases). Germline loops: CDR1 SGHNT, CDR2 YENEEA. V lost 5 bases and J lost 6, with 14 bases in between. This CDR3 is built from 13 residues. Here the CDR3 reads CASSIHSEGEQYF. The CDR3 DNA reads TGTGCCAGCAGCATTCATTCGGAGGGCGAGCAGTACTTC.

This sequence joins TRBV19 and TRBJ2-7; D may be TRBD2 (6 bases). The germline V and J ends were trimmed by 7 bases and 2 bases, with 18 bases remaining between them. Germline CDR1 and CDR2: LNHDA and SQIVND (reference sequence). There are 15 residues in the CDR3. The CDR3 here is CASTPSGVPPYEQYF. Written as DNA, the CDR3 is TGTGCCAGTACCCCATCGGGGGTGCCCCCCTACGAGCAGTACTTC. Using reference TRBV19 and TRBJ2-7 for the parts outside the CDR3, the full variable domain is DGGITQSPKYLFRKEGQNVTLSCEQNLNHDAMYWYRQDPGQGLRLIYYSQIVNDFQKGDIAEGYSVSREKKESFPLTVTSAQKNPTAFYLCASTPSGVPPYEQYFGPGTRLTVT.

The V gene is TRBV4-2, the J gene TRBJ2-1; the match to TRBD2 covers 11 bases. CDR1 and CDR2 (germline): LGHNA, YNFKEQ. Unmatched junction bases numbered 6, after V lost 2 bases and J lost 0 bases. This CDR3 has 18 amino acids. The CDR3 spells CASSQTSGSFGSYNEQFF. Written as DNA, the CDR3 is TGTGCCAGCAGCCAAACTAGCGGGAGCTTCGGCTCCTACAATGAGCAGTTCTTC.

This clone was recorded a few times. The V call is TRBV9, the J call TRBJ1-6; D is unresolved. The CDR3 loop spans 15 amino acids. The V end lost 2 bases, the J end lost 9 bases, and 15 bases lay between the germline ends. Looked up from germline, CDR1 is SGDLS and CDR2 is YYNGEE. This chain's CDR3 is CASSVLGDPGSPLHF. The CDR3 DNA sequence: TGTGCCAGCAGCGTTCTTGGGGATCCTGGTTCACCCCTCCACTTT.

J is TRBJ2-1 and V is TRBV9; the D gene is possibly TRBD2 (6 bases). Germline loops: CDR1 SGDLS, CDR2 YYNGEE. Trimming shortened V by 3 bases and J by 7 bases, and 14 bases separated the two germline ends. There are 14 residues in the CDR3. The CDR3 is CASSDNRGRNEQFF. CDR3 sequence (DNA): TGTGCCAGCAGCGACAACCGAGGGAGGAATGAGCAGTTCTTC.

The chain recombines TRBV5-1 with TRBJ2-1; 10 nucleotides agree with TRBD2. Germline assignment: CDR1 SGHRS and CDR2 YFSETQ. The V and J ends lost 0 bases and 7 bases, in that order; junction bases with no gene match: 4. This CDR3 contains 15 residues. DNA for the CDR3: TGCGCCAGCAGCTTGGGAGCGGGAGGGGGAAATGAGCAGTTCTTC. As protein: CASSLGAGGGNEQFF.

V gene TRBV6-6 combines with J gene TRBJ2-7; D perhaps matches TRBD2 (6 bases). CDR1 and CDR2 (germline): MNHNY, SVGAGI (reference sequence). Trimming left V 6 bases short and J 6 bases short, with 18 bases between. The CDR3 totals 14 residues. DNA for the CDR3: TGTGCCAGCAGCGATCCGGGACTCTCCCTCGAGCAGTACTTC. Its translation: CASSDPGLSLEQYF.